This T cell receptor (beta chain) originates from a study of blood T cell repertoires in COVID-19. Looking at the study overall: Samples of COVID-19 (acute and convalescent) were obtained from the United States, Italy and Spain.

Profiled with immunoSEQ multiplex PCR; TCRdb holds only in-frame clones, not every one. The sample carries around 130,000 clones, roughly 84% recorded once. Trimming took 7 bases from V and 10 from J; bases not matched to a gene: 9. The CDR3 consists of 13 residues. Sequenced material: peripheral blood. The TCR sequence derives from a human donor in a cohort sampled during active COVID-19. The chain couples TRBV12-3 or TRBV12-4 to TRBJ2-2; 7 nucleotides line up with TRBD2. The CDR3 nucleotides are TGTGCCAGCACCCTATGGGAGGGTGAGGAGCTGTTTTTT. Translated: CASTLWEGEELFF.